The present T cell receptor (beta chain) was sequenced within a study of cytomegalovirus exposure and HLA in healthy donors. Study-level findings and limits: The study put 150 or so TCR beta chains on its list as cytomegalovirus-associated. Rarity characterized most TCR sequences, yet some public TCRs appeared in many donors.

For this clone: What it binds is unknown.

Here immunoSEQ multiplex PCR was the method, and the copy in TCRdb shows in-frame clones only, minus some. Of around 190,000 clones listed, 81% are singletons. Sequenced sample: PBMCs. The receptor was derived from a woman between 25 and 40 years old in good health and CMV-seronegative.

The CDR3 loop is CASSYSGGAGTDTQYF. CDR3 in DNA: TGTGCCAGCAGTTACTCAGGGGGGGCTGGCACAGATACGCAGTATTTT. V usage is TRBV6-5 and J usage is TRBJ2-3; D is possibly TRBD2 (7 bases). V was clipped by 0 bases and J by 1 base, with 11 bases between them. Germline CDR1 MNHEY, CDR2 SVGAGI. This CDR3 comprises 16 residues.